This T cell receptor beta chain is from a study of Tregs in tolerant kidney transplant recipients. This table comes from immunoSEQ multiplex PCR, and its TCRdb copy is limited to in-frame clones, with some not included. The sample holds tens of thousands of clones, over 75% seen once. The CDR3 consists of 13 residues. Trimming took off 0 bases at V and 10 bases at J, with 7 bases between the two ends. Germline V gives CDR1 SGHTA, CDR2 FQGTGA. Concerning this clone itself: What it recognizes is unknown. The sample contains more than one DNA sequence encoding this CDR3.

The nonmyeloablative bone marrow transplants came from related graft donors, with transient mixed chimerism. Unstimulated Tregs (CD4+CD25+CD127-) and CD4+CD25- non-Tregs were sorted from PBMCs. Study-wide findings and caveats: Validation in larger populations is needed because few patients were studied. The most relevant donor-specific Treg TCRbeta repertoire apparently came from expansion with activated donor B cells.

Sample: CD4+ T cells from blood (PBMCs), taken 6 months after the transplant. The chain is built from TRBV7-3 and TRBJ1-6; possible D gene TRBD1, 6 bases. The clonotype originates from a human patient who received a combined kidney and bone marrow transplant. Some T cells may be the graft donor's. The DNA of the CDR3 is TGTGCCAGCAGCTTAACAGGGGGATCACCCCTCCACTTT. Translated, it gives CASSLTGGSPLHF. Variable domain in full (rest from reference TRBV7-3 and TRBJ1-6): GAGVSQTPSNKVTEKGKYVELRCDPISGHTALYWYRQSLGQGPEFLIYFQGTGAADDSGLPNDRFFAVRPEGSVSTLKIQRTERGDSAVYLCASSLTGGSPLHFGNGTRLTVT.